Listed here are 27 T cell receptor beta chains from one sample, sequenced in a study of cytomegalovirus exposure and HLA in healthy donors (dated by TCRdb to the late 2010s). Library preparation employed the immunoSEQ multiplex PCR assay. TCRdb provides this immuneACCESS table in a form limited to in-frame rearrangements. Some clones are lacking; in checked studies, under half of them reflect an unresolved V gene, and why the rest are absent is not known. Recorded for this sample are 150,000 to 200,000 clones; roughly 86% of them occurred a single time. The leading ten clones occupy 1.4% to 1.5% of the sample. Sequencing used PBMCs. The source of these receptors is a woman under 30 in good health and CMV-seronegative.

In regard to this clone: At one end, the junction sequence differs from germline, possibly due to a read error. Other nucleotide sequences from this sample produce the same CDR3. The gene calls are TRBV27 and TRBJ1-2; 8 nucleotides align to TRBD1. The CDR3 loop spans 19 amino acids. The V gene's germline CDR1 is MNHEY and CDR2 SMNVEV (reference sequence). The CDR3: CASSLSRSGQGALIYGYTF. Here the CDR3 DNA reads TGTGCTAGCAGTTTATCCCGAAGCGGACAGGGCGCCCTCATTTATGGCTACACCTTC.

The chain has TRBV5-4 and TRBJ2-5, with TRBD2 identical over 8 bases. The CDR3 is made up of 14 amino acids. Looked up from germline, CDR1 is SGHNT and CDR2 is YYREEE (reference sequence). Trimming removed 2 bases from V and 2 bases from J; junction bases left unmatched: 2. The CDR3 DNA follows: TGTGCCAGCAGCTTAGCGGGGGCACAAGAGACCCAGTACTTC. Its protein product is CASSLAGAQETQYF.

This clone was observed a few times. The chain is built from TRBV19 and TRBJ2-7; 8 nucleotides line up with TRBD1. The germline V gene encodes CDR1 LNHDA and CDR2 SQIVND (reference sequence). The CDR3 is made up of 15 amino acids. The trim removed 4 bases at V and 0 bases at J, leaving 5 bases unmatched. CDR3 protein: CASSRGQASSYEQYF. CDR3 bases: TGTGCCAGTAGTAGGGGACAGGCGAGCTCCTACGAGCAGTACTTC. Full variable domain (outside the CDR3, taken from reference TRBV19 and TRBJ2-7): DGGITQSPKYLFRKEGQNVTLSCEQNLNHDAMYWYRQDPGQGLRLIYYSQIVNDFQKGDIAEGYSVSREKKESFPLTVTSAQKNPTAFYLCASSRGQASSYEQYFGPGTRLTVT.

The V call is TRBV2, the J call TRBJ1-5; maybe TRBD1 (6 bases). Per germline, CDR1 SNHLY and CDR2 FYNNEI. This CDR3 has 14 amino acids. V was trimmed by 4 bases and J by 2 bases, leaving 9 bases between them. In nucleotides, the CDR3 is TGTGCCAGCAGTGGCCAGGGGCGCAATCAGCCCCAGCATTTT. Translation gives CASSGQGRNQPQHF.

The DNA of the CDR3 is TGTGCCAGCAGGTCGAACAGGGGGGGGTTGTACGAGCAGTACTTC. Its translation: CASRSNRGGLYEQYF. The J gene is TRBJ2-7, the V gene TRBV11-2, with D perhaps matching TRBD1 (8 bases). Germline V CDR1 and CDR2: SGHAT, FQNNGV. V lost 6 bases and J 4 bases, leaving 19 bases between the germline ends. The CDR3 extends over 15 amino acids.

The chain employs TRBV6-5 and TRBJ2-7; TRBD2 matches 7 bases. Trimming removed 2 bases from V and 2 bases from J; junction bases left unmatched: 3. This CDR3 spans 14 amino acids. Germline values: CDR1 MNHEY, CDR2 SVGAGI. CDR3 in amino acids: CASSYGGSPYEQYF. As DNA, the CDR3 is TGTGCCAGCAGTTACGGCGGGAGCCCCTACGAGCAGTACTTC.

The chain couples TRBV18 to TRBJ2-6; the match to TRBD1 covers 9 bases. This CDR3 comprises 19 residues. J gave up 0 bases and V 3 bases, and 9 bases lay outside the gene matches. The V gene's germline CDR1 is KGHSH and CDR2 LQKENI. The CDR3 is CASSPQQGANPSGANVLTF. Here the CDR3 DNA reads TGTGCCAGCTCACCTCAACAGGGGGCGAATCCCTCTGGGGCCAACGTCCTGACTTTC.

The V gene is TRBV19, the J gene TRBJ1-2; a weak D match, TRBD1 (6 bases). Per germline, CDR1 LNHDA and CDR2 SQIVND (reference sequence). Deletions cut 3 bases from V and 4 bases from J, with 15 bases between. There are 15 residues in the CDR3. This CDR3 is CASSISQGAAYGYTF. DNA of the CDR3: TGTGCCAGTAGTATTTCACAGGGCGCTGCCTATGGCTACACCTTC.

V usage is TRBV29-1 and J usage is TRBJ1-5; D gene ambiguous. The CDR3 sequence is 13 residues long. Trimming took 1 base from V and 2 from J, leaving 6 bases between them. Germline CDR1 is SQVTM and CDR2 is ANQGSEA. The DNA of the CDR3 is TGCAGCGTTGAAGTGCAGGGCAATCAGCCCCAGCATTTT. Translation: CSVEVQGNQPQHF.

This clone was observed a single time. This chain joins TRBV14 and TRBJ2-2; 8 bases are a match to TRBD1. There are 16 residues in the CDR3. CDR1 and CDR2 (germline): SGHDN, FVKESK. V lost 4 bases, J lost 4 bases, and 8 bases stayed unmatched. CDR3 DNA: TGTGCCAGCAGCCCCAGAAGCAGGGGGCTCACCGGGGAGCTGTTTTTT. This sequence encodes CASSPRSRGLTGELFF.

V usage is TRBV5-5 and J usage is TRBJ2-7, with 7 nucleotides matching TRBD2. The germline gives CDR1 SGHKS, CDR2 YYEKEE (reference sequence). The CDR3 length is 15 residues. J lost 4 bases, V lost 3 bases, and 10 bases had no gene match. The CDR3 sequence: CASSSELARSYEQYF. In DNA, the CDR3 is TGTGCCAGCAGCTCGGAACTAGCGCGATCTTACGAGCAGTACTTC. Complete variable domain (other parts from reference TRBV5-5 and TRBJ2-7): DAGVTQSPTHLIKTRGQQVTLRCSPISGHKSVSWYQQVLGQGPQFIFQYYEKEERGRGNFPDRFSARQFPNYSSELNVNALLLGDSALYLCASSSELARSYEQYFGPGTRLTVT.

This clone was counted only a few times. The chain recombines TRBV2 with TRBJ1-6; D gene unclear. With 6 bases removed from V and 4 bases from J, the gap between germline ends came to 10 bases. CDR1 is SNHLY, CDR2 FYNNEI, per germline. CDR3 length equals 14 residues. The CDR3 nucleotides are TGTGCCAGCAGAACCAACAGTTATAATTCACCCCTCCACTTT. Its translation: CASRTNSYNSPLHF. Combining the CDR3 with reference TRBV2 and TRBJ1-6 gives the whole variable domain EPEVTQTPSHQVTQMGQEVILRCVPISNHLYFYWYRQILGQKVEFLVSFYNNEISEKSEIFDDQFSVERPDGSNFTLKIRSTKLEDSAMYFCASRTNSYNSPLHFGNGTRLTVT.

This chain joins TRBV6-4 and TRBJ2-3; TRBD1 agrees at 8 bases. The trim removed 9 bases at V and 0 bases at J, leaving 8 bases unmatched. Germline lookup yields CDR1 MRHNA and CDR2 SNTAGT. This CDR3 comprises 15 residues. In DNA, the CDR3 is TGTGCCAGTTCGATAGACAGGGGAAGCACAGATACGCAGTATTTT. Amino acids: CASSIDRGSTDTQYF.

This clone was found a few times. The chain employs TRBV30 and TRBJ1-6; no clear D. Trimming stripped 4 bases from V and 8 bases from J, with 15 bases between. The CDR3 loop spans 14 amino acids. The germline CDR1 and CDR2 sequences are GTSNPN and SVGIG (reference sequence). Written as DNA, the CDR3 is TGTGCCTGGACGGGAGGGCGTATGGATTCACCCCTCCACTTT. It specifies CAWTGGRMDSPLHF.

The CDR3 loop reads CASSPGRVDNSPLHF. The CDR3 bases are TGTGCCAGCTCTCCCGGCAGGGTAGATAATTCACCCCTCCACTTT. The J gene is TRBJ1-6, the V gene TRBV18, with a weak D call TRBD1 (5 bases). The CDR3 has 15 residues. V was clipped by 6 bases and J by 5 bases, with 14 bases between them. CDR1 is KGHSH, CDR2 LQKENI, per germline.

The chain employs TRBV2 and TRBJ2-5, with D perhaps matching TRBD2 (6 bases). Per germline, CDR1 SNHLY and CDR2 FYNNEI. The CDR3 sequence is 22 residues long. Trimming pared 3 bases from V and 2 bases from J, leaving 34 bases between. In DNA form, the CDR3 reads TGTGCCAGCAGTGACTGGTCCCGGGACTTTACGGCCAAAACGTCCTTACAAGAGACCCAGTACTTC. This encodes CASSDWSRDFTAKTSLQETQYF. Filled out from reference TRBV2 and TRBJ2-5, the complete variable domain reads EPEVTQTPSHQVTQMGQEVILRCVPISNHLYFYWYRQILGQKVEFLVSFYNNEISEKSEIFDDQFSVERPDGSNFTLKIRSTKLEDSAMYFCASSDWSRDFTAKTSLQETQYFGPGTRLLVL.

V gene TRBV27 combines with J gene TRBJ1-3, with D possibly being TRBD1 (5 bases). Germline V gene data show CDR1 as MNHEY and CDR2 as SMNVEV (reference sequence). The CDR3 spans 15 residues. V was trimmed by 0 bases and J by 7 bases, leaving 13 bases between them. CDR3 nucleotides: TGTGCCAGCAGTTTATCGTTTTATGGGGGGAACACCATATATTTT. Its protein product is CASSLSFYGGNTIYF.

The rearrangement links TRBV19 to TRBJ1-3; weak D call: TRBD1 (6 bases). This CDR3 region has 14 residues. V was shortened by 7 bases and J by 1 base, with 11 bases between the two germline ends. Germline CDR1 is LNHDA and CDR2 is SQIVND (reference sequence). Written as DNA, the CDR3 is TGTGCCAGTAAAAGCACAGGGTCTGGAAACACCATATATTTT. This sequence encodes CASKSTGSGNTIYF.

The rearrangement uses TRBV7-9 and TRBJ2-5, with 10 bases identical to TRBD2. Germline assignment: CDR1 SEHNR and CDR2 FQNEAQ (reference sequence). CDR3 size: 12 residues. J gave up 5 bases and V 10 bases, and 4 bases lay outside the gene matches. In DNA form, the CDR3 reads TGTGCCACCGGGACTAGCGAGGAGACCCAGTACTTC. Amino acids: CATGTSEETQYF.

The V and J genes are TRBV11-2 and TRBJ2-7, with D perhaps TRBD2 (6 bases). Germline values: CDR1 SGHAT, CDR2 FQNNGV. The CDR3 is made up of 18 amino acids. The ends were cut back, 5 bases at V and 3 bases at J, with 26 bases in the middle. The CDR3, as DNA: TGTGCCAGCAGCCCCAAAATTAGGGCAGTTTCGGACTACTACGAGCAGTACTTC. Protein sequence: CASSPKIRAVSDYYEQYF. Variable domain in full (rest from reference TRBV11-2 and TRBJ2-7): EAGVAQSPRYKIIEKRQSVAFWCNPISGHATLYWYQQILGQGPKLLIQFQNNGVVDDSQLPKDRFSAERLKGVDSTLKIQPAKLEDSAVYLCASSPKIRAVSDYYEQYFGPGTRLTVT.

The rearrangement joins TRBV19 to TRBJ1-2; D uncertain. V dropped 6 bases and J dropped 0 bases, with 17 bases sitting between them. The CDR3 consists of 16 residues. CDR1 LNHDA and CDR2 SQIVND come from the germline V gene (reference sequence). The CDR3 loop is CASSPLQTKANYGYTF. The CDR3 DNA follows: TGTGCCAGTAGCCCCCTCCAGACTAAAGCTAACTATGGCTACACCTTC.

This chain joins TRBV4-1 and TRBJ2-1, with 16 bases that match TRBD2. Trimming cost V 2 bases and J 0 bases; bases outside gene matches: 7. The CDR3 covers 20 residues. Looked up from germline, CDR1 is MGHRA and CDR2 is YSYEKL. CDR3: CASSQLGTSGRADSYNEQFF. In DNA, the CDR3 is TGCGCCAGCAGCCAATTGGGGACTAGCGGGAGGGCGGACTCCTACAATGAGCAGTTCTTC.

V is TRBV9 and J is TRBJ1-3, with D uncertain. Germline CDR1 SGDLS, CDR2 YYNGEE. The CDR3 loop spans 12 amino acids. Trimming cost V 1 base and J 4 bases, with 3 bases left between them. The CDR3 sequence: CASSVSGNTIYF. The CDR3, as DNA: TGTGCCAGCAGCGTAAGCGGAAACACCATATATTTT.

The CDR3 sequence: CASKKYEDYGYTF. The CDR3 DNA reads as TGCGCCAGCAAAAAATATGAGGACTATGGCTACACCTTC. This sequence joins TRBV5-1 and TRBJ1-2, with D unclear. Germline loops: CDR1 SGHRS, CDR2 YFSETQ. The CDR3 contains 13 residues. The V end was cut by 6 bases, the J end by 3 bases, with 12 bases between.

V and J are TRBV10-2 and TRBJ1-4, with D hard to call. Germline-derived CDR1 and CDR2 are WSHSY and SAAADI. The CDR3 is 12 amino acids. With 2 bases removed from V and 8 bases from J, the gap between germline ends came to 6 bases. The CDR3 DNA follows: TGCGCCAGCAGTGAGGGAGAAGAAAAACTGTTTTTT. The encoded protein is CASSEGEEKLFF.

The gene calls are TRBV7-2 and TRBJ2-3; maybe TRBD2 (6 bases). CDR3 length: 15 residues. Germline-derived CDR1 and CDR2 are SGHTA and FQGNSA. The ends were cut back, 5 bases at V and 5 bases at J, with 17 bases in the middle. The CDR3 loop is CASSTGRRLGDTQYF. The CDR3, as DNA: TGTGCCAGCAGCACCGGGAGAAGATTGGGAGATACGCAGTATTTT.

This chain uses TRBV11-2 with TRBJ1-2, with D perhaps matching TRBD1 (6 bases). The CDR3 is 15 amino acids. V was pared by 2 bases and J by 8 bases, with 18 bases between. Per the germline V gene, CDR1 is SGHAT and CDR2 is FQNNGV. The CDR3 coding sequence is TGTGCCAGCAGCTTAAGAGGCGGGGGCGCGTGGGGCTACACCTTC. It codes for CASSLRGGGAWGYTF. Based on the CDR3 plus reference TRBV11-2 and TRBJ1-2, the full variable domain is EAGVAQSPRYKIIEKRQSVAFWCNPISGHATLYWYQQILGQGPKLLIQFQNNGVVDDSQLPKDRFSAERLKGVDSTLKIQPAKLEDSAVYLCASSLRGGGAWGYTFGSGTRLTVV.